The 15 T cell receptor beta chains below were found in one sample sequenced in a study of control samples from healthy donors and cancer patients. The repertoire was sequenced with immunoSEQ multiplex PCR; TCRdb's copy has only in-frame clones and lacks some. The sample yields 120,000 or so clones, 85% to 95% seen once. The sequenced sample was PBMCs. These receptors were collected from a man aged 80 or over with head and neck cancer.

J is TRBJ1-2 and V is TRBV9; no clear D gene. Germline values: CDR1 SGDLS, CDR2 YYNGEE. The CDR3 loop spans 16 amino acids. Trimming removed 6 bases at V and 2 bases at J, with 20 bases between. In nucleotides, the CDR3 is TGTGCCAGCACCCGGGTGGCGGGCGCGGAAAACTATGGCTACACCTTC. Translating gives CASTRVAGAENYGYTF.

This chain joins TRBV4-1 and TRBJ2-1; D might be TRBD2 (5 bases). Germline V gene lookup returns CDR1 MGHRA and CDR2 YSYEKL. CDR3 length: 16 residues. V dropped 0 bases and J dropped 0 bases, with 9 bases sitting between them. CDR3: CASSQDSGGSYNEQFF. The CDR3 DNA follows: TGCGCCAGCAGCCAAGATTCTGGAGGCTCCTACAATGAGCAGTTCTTC.

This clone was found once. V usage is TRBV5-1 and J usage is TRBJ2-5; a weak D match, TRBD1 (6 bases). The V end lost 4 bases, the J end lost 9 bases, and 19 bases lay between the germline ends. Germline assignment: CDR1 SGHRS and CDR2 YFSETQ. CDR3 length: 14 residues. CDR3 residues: CASSLGGQSVPQYF. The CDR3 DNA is TGCGCCAGCAGCCTTGGGGGCCAAAGTGTACCCCAGTACTTC.

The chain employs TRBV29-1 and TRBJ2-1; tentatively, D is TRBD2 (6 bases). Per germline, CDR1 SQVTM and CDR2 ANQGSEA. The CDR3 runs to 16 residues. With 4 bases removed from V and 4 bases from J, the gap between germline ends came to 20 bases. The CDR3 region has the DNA TGCAGCGTTGGTCCGCTCATGGGGGGAGGTTACAATGAGCAGTTCTTC. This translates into CSVGPLMGGGYNEQFF.

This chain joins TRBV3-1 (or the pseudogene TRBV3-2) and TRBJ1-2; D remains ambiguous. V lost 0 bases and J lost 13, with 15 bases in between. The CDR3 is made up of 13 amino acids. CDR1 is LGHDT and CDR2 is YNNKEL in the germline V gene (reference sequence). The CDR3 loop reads CASSQDWSGLCTF. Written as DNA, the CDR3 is TGTGCCAGCAGCCAAGATTGGAGCGGCCTATGCACCTTC.

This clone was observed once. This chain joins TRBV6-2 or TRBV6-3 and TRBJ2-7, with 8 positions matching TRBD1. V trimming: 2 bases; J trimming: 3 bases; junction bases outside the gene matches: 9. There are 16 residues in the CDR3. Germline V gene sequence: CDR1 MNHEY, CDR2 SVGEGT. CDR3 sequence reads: CASSYRTGGPNYEQYF. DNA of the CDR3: TGTGCCAGCAGTTACCGTACAGGGGGACCAAACTACGAGCAGTACTTC.

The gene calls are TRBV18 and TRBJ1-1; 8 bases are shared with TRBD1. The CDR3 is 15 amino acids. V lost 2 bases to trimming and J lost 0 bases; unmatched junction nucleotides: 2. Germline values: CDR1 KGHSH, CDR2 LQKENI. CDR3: CASSPGTGVNTEAFF. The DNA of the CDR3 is TGTGCCAGCTCACCAGGGACAGGAGTGAACACTGAAGCTTTCTTT.

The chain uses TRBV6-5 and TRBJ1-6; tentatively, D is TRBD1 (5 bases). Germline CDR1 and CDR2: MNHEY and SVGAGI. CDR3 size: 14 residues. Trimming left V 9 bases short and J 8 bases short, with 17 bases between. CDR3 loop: CASTVGGGYSPLHF. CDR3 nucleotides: TGTGCCAGTACGGTGGGGGGTGGTTATTCACCCCTCCACTTT.

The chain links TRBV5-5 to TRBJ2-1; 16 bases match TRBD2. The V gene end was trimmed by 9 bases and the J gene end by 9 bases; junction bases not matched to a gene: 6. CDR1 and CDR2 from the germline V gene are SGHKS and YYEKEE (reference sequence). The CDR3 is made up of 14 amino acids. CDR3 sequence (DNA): TGTGCCACCGCCGGGACTAGCGGGAGGGGTGAGCAGTTCTTC. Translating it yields CATAGTSGRGEQFF.

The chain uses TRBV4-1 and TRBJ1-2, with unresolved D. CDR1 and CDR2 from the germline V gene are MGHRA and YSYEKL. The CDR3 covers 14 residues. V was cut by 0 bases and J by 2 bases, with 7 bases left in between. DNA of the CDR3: TGCGCCAGCAGCCAAGAAGTAGGGAACTATGGCTACACCTTC. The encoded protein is CASSQEVGNYGYTF.

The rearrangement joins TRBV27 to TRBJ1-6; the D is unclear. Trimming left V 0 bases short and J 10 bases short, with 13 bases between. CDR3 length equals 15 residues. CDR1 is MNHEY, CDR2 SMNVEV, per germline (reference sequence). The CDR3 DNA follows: TGTGCCAGCAGTTTATCCCGGGCCTCTGAGTCACCCCTCCACTTT. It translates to CASSLSRASESPLHF.

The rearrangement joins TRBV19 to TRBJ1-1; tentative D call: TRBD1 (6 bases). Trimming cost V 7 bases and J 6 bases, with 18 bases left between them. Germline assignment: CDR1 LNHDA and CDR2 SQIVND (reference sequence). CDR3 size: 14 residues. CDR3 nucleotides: TGTGCCAGTATCAACCTGAACAGGGTTTCTGAAGCTTTCTTT. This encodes CASINLNRVSEAFF.

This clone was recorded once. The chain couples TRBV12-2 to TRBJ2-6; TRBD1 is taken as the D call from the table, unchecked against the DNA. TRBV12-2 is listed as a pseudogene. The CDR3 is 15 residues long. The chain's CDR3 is CASRDDRDKYNVLTF. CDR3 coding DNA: TGTGCAAGTCGCGACGACCGGGACAAGTACAACGTCCTGACTTTC.

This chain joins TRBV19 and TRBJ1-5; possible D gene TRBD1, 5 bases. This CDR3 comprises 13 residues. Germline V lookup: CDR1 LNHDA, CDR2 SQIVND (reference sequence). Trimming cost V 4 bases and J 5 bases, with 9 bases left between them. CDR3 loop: CASSTGIHQPQHF. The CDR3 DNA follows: TGTGCCAGTAGTACAGGGATCCATCAGCCCCAGCATTTT.

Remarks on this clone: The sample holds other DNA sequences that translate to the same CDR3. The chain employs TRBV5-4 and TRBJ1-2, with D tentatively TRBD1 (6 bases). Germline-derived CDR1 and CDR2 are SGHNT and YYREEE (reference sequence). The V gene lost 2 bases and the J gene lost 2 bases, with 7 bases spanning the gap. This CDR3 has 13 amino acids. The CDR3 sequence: CASSLDRNYGYTF. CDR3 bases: TGTGCCAGCAGCTTAGACAGGAACTATGGCTACACCTTC. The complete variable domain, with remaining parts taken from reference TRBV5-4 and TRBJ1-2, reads ETGVTQSPTHLIKTRGQQVTLRCSSQSGHNTVSWYQQALGQGPQFIFQYYREEENGRGNFPPRFSGLQFPNYSSELNVNALELDDSALYLCASSLDRNYGYTFGSGTRLTVV.